This T cell receptor beta chain derives from a study of blood T cell repertoires in COVID-19. Study in general: Sites across the United States, Italy and Spain contributed samples from acute and convalescent COVID-19. Nucleic acid was either cDNA or gDNA, and it came from T cells, B-cell-depleted T cells, or PBMCs.

The CDR3 contains 13 residues. V lost 0 bases to trimming and J lost 13 bases, with 13 bases between them. The V gene's germline CDR1 is SGDLS and CDR2 YYNGEE. Original processing notes: Reference gene primer amplification gave estimated nucleated cell counts. Some clones are missing from TCRdb's copy, which holds only in-frame ones; the method was immunoSEQ multiplex PCR. V, J and clone size are taken as reported in that table, and D and trimming were inferred from the DNA itself. The sample lists under 200,000 clones; 90% were seen once. The source is a man aged 45-65 years with acute or convalescent COVID-19. The source material was peripheral blood. The gene calls are TRBV9 and TRBJ1-4, with a possible D match to TRBD1 (5 bases). CDR3 in DNA: TGTGCCAGCAGCGTAGATCCCATGGGGGGACTGTTTTTT. Translated: CASSVDPMGGLFF.